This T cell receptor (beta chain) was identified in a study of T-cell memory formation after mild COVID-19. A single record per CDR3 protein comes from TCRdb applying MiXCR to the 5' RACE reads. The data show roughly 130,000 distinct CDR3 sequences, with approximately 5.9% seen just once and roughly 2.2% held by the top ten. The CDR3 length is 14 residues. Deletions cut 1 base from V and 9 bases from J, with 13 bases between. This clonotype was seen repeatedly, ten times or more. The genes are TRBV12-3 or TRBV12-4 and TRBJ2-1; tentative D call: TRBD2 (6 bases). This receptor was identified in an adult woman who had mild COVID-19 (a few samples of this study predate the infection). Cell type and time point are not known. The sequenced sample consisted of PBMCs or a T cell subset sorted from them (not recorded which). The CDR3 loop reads CASSLGGGSGEQFF. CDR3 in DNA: TGTGCCAGCAGTTTAGGTGGAGGGTCGGGTGAGCAGTTCTTC.